A selection of T cell receptor beta chains follows, all from one sample in a study of CD8 T cells in Susac syndrome. Each CDR3 protein is one row after TCRdb ran MiXCR on the immunoSEQ multiplex PCR reads. The sample has under 200,000 distinct CDR3 sequences, 95% seen once. The sequenced sample consisted of CD4+ T cells from PBMCs. Source of these receptors: a human donor in good health. CDR3s include the opening cysteine and the closing phenylalanine or tryptophan. Each record gives: J gene, V gene, CDR3 protein.

J gene: TRBJ2-5; V gene: TRBV5-4; CDR3 protein: CASSAKGIAGKGETQYF
J gene: TRBJ1-2; V gene: TRBV29-1; CDR3 protein: CSVDGRRYTF
J gene: TRBJ1-5; V gene: TRBV20-1; CDR3 protein: CSAPGQGDQPQHF
J gene: TRBJ1-2; V gene: TRBV4-1; CDR3 protein: CASSQASGQPYGYTF
J gene: TRBJ2-3; V gene: TRBV20-1; CDR3 protein: CSAFRGAGDTQYF
J gene: TRBJ2-5; V gene: TRBV24-1; CDR3 protein: CATSDSRYTGSVETQYF
J gene: TRBJ2-3; V gene: TRBV19; CDR3 protein: CASSIMGDTQYF
J gene: TRBJ2-1; V gene: TRBV24-1; CDR3 protein: CATSKGPNEQFF
J gene: TRBJ1-3; V gene: TRBV15; CDR3 protein: CATSRDPPAAGNTIYF
J gene: TRBJ2-3; V gene: TRBV12-3/TRBV12-4; CDR3 protein: CASRGQGFITDTQYF
J gene: TRBJ2-7; V gene: TRBV20-1; CDR3 protein: CSAASGGAYEQYF
J gene: TRBJ2-1; V gene: TRBV3-1; CDR3 protein: CASSPLRGDEQFF
J gene: TRBJ2-2; V gene: TRBV5-1; CDR3 protein: CATTPGGTDTGELFF
J gene: TRBJ1-1; V gene: TRBV29-1; CDR3 protein: CSVTGGPMNTEAFF
J gene: TRBJ2-7; V gene: TRBV3-1; CDR3 protein: CASSGQGAYEQYF
J gene: TRBJ2-7; V gene: TRBV3-1; CDR3 protein: CASSQERGGYEQYF
J gene: TRBJ2-5; V gene: TRBV5-6; CDR3 protein: CASSLWAGTETQYF
J gene: TRBJ2-5; V gene: TRBV6-1; CDR3 protein: CASSLREGNTRGTQYF
J gene: TRBJ1-5; V gene: TRBV29-1; CDR3 protein: CSVGESHSNQPQHF
J gene: TRBJ2-1; V gene: TRBV9; CDR3 protein: CASSVDVSGRWDNEQFF
J gene: TRBJ2-1; V gene: TRBV18; CDR3 protein: CASSPPDLDYNEQFF
J gene: TRBJ2-1; V gene: TRBV12-3/TRBV12-4; CDR3 protein: CASSTNRGGFYNEQFF
J gene: TRBJ2-3; V gene: TRBV2; CDR3 protein: CASRKLAGTTDTQYF
J gene: TRBJ2-5; V gene: TRBV12-3/TRBV12-4; CDR3 protein: CASSNLGDGTQYF
J gene: TRBJ2-5; V gene: TRBV7-7; CDR3 protein: CASSIRQPQYF
J gene: TRBJ1-1; V gene: TRBV7-9; CDR3 protein: CASSFRGEEKDAEAFF
J gene: TRBJ1-2; V gene: TRBV29-1; CDR3 protein: CSVDRTGERYGYTF
J gene: TRBJ1-1; V gene: TRBV13; CDR3 protein: CASSLTRNTEAFF
J gene: TRBJ1-1; V gene: TRBV30; CDR3 protein: CAGGSGTGFLVEAFF